The rows below give T cell receptor beta chains drawn from one sample of a study of blood T cell repertoires in COVID-19. TCRdb keeps only in-frame clones here, not all; method: immunoSEQ multiplex PCR. This table has about 180,000 clones, about four fifths appearing once. Sequences were obtained from peripheral blood. These TCRs come from a woman aged 55-69 years with COVID-19, enrolled during active disease. The CDR3 runs from the conserved cysteine through the conserved F or W.

j_call	v_call	cdr3_aa
TRBJ2-7	TRBV6-6	CASSPGLAFEQYF
TRBJ1-6	TRBV11-2	CASSPTPRGGVAPLHF
TRBJ2-3	TRBV9	CASSVLAGGRYTDTQYF
TRBJ2-2	TRBV9	CASSKGGDPVPGELFF
TRBJ2-5	TRBV28	CATGQVQETQYF
TRBJ2-7	TRBV30	CAWSVLLADTYEQYF
TRBJ2-5	TRBV5-1	CASSFGGSQETQYF
TRBJ2-7	TRBV27	CASSSPRTGGNEQYF
TRBJ2-1	TRBV5-4	CASSRVGGADNEQFF
TRBJ2-3	TRBV9	CASSVEASATDTQYF
TRBJ1-2	TRBV28	CASIPTGVDFGYTF
TRBJ1-1	TRBV5-4	CASSSGNLNTEAFF
TRBJ2-5	TRBV5-8	CASSVMDSPYQETQYF
TRBJ1-4	TRBV9	CASSGDRYNEKLFF
TRBJ1-2	TRBV28	CASSLLANYGYTF
TRBJ2-2	TRBV29-1	CSVVGAGELFF
TRBJ2-5	TRBV5-6	CASSLVGTGGEVPTQYF
TRBJ2-7	TRBV5-1	CASSLAELDRSYEQYF
TRBJ2-5	TRBV21-1	CASSKGERETQYF
TRBJ2-7	TRBV5-6	CASSLSGWSYEQYF
TRBJ1-1	TRBV3-1/TRBV3-2	CASSQASRGTEAFF
TRBJ1-1	TRBV3-1/TRBV3-2	CASSQGGTGNTEAFF
TRBJ1-3	TRBV7-9	CASSPQGGSGNTIYF
TRBJ1-2	TRBV30	CAWSNLGYTF
TRBJ2-6	TRBV7-8	CASSLGVSGANVLTF
TRBJ2-1	TRBV7-2	CASSLVGLAGAHGYNEQFF
TRBJ2-1	TRBV14	CASSQRGSSYNEQFF
TRBJ2-1	TRBV5-5	CASSPRGFMGQIYNEQFF
TRBJ1-4	TRBV4-2	CASSHPQGSNEKLFF
TRBJ1-6	TRBV7-8	CASSLFRGESYNSPLHF
TRBJ1-2	TRBV29-1	CSVDLEDYGYTF
TRBJ1-2	TRBV19	CASSMEHDYSYGYTF
TRBJ2-2	TRBV5-1	CASSLVGTGASYTGELFF
TRBJ1-1	TRBV7-9	CASSRSWNTEAFF
TRBJ2-3	TRBV5-1	CASSGREGQGDTQYF
TRBJ2-1	TRBV7-3	CASSLASGSQNEQFF
TRBJ2-7	TRBV9	CASSSPKGVLDYEQYF
TRBJ1-4	TRBV4-3	CASSQDREEKLFF
TRBJ2-1	TRBV6-5	CASSSPGTSGYNEQFF
TRBJ2-3	TRBV11-2	CASSPDRVTPPITDTQYF
TRBJ2-2	TRBV6-2/TRBV6-3	CASSPLASGPYTGELFF
TRBJ1-2	TRBV5-5	CASSLSDRSNYGYTF
TRBJ2-2	TRBV6-4	CASSVQGQANTGELFF
TRBJ2-5	TRBV11-2	CASSMTSGRKETQYF
TRBJ2-1	TRBV4-1	CASSQAALAGGREQFF
TRBJ2-3	TRBV6-1	CASSEPLGLPTDTQYF
TRBJ1-5	TRBV6-5	CASSYSNGGPQHF
TRBJ1-1	TRBV7-2	CASSLDMVLGAFF
TRBJ2-1	TRBV6-6	CASKPFSSYNEQFF
TRBJ2-1	TRBV24-1	CATSAPGSGGAGQFF
TRBJ2-3	TRBV5-6	CASSLTGSTDTQYF
TRBJ2-2	TRBV11-3	CASSADRGNTGELFF
TRBJ2-2	TRBV2	CASGNRATGELFF
TRBJ2-7	TRBV5-4	CASSSRQNSIYEQYF
TRBJ2-5	TRBV5-1	CASSRVGAEQETQYF
TRBJ2-5	TRBV7-7	CASSQGTRAQETQYF
TRBJ1-6	TRBV12-3/TRBV12-4	CASSSSVGAPLHF
TRBJ2-7	TRBV19	CASSIGWTSYEQYF
TRBJ2-7	TRBV24-1	CATSERDRRAYEQYF
TRBJ2-3	TRBV15	CATRGYGTDTQYF